Shown below are 28 T cell receptor beta chains from a single sample sequenced in a study of blood T cell repertoires in COVID-19. Sequencing used immunoSEQ multiplex PCR; TCRdb keeps in-frame clones, though not all of them. The sample includes roughly 250,000 clones, about 90% seen only once; the top ten take 2.5% to 3.5%. Source material: PBMCs or T cells enriched from blood (not recorded which). Receptors were obtained from a woman aged 40 to 50 who had been exposed to COVID-19.

The J gene is TRBJ2-3, the V gene TRBV4-1; the D gene is possibly TRBD2 (5 bases). The germline V and J ends were trimmed by 9 bases and 3 bases, with 16 bases remaining between them. CDR3 length: 14 residues. Germline CDR1 reads MGHRA; CDR2 reads YSYEKL. The CDR3 DNA follows: TGCGCCAGTAGCGACCGAGGAAGGACAGATACGCAGTATTTT. This gives the protein CASSDRGRTDTQYF.

This clone was detected only a few times. The genes are TRBV19 and TRBJ2-6, with 8 bases matching TRBD1. Germline V CDR1 and CDR2: LNHDA, SQIVND (reference sequence). The length of the CDR3 is 19 residues. After removal of 3 bases from V and 0 bases from J, the junction contained 10 bases not matched to a gene. In nucleotides, the CDR3 is TGTGCCAGTAGTATTGGCCCGGGACAGGTCGCCTCTGGGGCCAACGTCCTGACTTTC. It encodes CASSIGPGQVASGANVLTF. The full variable domain, completed using reference TRBV19 and TRBJ2-6, is DGGITQSPKYLFRKEGQNVTLSCEQNLNHDAMYWYRQDPGQGLRLIYYSQIVNDFQKGDIAEGYSVSREKKESFPLTVTSAQKNPTAFYLCASSIGPGQVASGANVLTFGAGSRLTVL.

The chain has TRBV27 and TRBJ1-2; tentative D call: TRBD1 (5 bases). V dropped 6 bases and J dropped 1 base, with 6 bases sitting between them. CDR1 is MNHEY and CDR2 is SMNVEV in the germline V gene (reference sequence). The CDR3 totals 12 residues. The CDR3 here is CASSGGNYGYTF. The CDR3 region has the DNA TGTGCCAGCAGCGGGGGTAACTATGGCTACACCTTC.

This clone was seen only once. V is TRBV27 and J is TRBJ1-4; 9 nucleotides line up with TRBD1. V lost 6 bases and J lost 7; bases outside the gene matches: 6. Germline-derived CDR1 and CDR2 are MNHEY and SMNVEV (reference sequence). The CDR3 runs to 14 residues. DNA of the CDR3: TGTGCCAGCAGCGGGGACAGGGTAACTGAAAAACTGTTTTTT. It translates to CASSGDRVTEKLFF.

The chain has TRBV5-1 and TRBJ2-7, with D possibly being TRBD2 (6 bases). The V gene lost 5 bases and the J gene lost 2 bases, with 17 bases spanning the gap. This CDR3 has 15 amino acids. CDR1 is SGHRS, CDR2 YFSETQ, per germline. CDR3: CASSPTWRDPYEQYF. In DNA form, the CDR3 reads TGCGCCAGCAGTCCGACCTGGCGGGACCCCTACGAGCAGTACTTC.

The V call is TRBV19, the J call TRBJ1-2, with TRBD1 identical over 7 bases. CDR3 length: 14 amino acids. The junction had 4 bases not matched to a gene; V was cut back by 5 bases and J by 1 base. Germline-derived CDR1 and CDR2 are LNHDA and SQIVND (reference sequence). The DNA of the CDR3 is TGTGCCAGTAGTCTGGGACAGAGTAACTATGGCTACACCTTC. Translating it yields CASSLGQSNYGYTF.

The chain uses TRBV10-2 and TRBJ2-2; a weak D match, TRBD1 (5 bases). Germline CDR1 and CDR2: WSHSY and SAAADI. The V end lost 1 base, the J end lost 6 bases, and 9 bases lay between the germline ends. The CDR3 runs 14 residues. CDR3 DNA: TGCGCCAGCAGTGAGTTAAAGGGGCCCGGGGAGCTGTTTTTT. This sequence encodes CASSELKGPGELFF.

The chain joins TRBV18 to TRBJ2-1; TRBD1 is a possible D gene (5 bases). Between the trimmed V and J ends, which lost 4 bases and 10 bases, there was a span of 17 bases. Looked up from germline, CDR1 is KGHSH and CDR2 is LQKENI. This CDR3 has 14 residues. CDR3 protein: CASSLSVQGTEQFF. The CDR3, as DNA: TGTGCCAGCTCACTTTCGGTCCAGGGAACCGAGCAGTTCTTC. Supplemented by reference TRBV18 and TRBJ2-1, the full variable domain reads NAGVMQNPRHLVRRRGQEARLRCSPMKGHSHVYWYRQLPEEGLKFMVYLQKENIIDESGMPKERFSAEFPKEGPSILRIQQVVRGDSAAYFCASSLSVQGTEQFFGPGTRLTVL.

Details on this clone: A junction boundary mismatches the germline segment, possibly from a read error. The chain links TRBV5-1 to TRBJ1-4; tentatively, D is TRBD1 (6 bases). Germline CDR1 is SGHRS and CDR2 is YFSETQ. This CDR3 has 14 residues. In nucleotides, the CDR3 is TGTGCCAGCAGACTCGGGACAAGTGATGAAAAACTGTTTTTT. Encoded protein: CASRLGTSDEKLFF.

This clone was detected a few times. This sequence joins TRBV5-1 and TRBJ1-1, with 8 bases matching TRBD1. The germline V gene has CDR1 SGHRS and CDR2 YFSETQ. Unmatched junction bases numbered 11, after V lost 5 bases and J lost 8 bases. The CDR3 sequence is 14 residues long. The CDR3 sequence: CASRGTGRVMEAFF. In nucleotides, the CDR3 is TGCGCCAGCAGGGGGACAGGTAGGGTAATGGAAGCTTTCTTT.

V gene TRBV4-2 combines with J gene TRBJ2-7, with D possibly TRBD1 on 5 matching bases. V lost 1 base, J lost 0 bases, and 10 bases lay in between. Germline V gene data show CDR1 as LGHNA and CDR2 as YNFKEQ. There are 15 residues in the CDR3. In nucleotides, the CDR3 is TGTGCCAGCAGCCAAGTCGACAGCTACTCCTACGAGCAGTACTTC. It yields the protein CASSQVDSYSYEQYF.

The V call is TRBV15, the J call TRBJ2-7, with 8 bases that match TRBD1. Trimming cost V 3 bases and J 0 bases; bases outside gene matches: 13. The CDR3 has 18 amino acids. Germline CDR1 reads LNHNV; CDR2 reads YYDKDF (reference sequence). CDR3 loop: CATSRLDREPFSSYEQYF. CDR3 sequence (DNA): TGTGCCACCAGCAGGTTGGACAGGGAGCCCTTTAGCTCCTACGAGCAGTACTTC.

The V and J genes are TRBV6-2 or TRBV6-3 and TRBJ2-1; a possible D gene is TRBD1 (6 bases). With 7 bases removed from V and 5 bases from J, the gap between germline ends came to 24 bases. Germline V gives CDR1 MNHEY, CDR2 SVGEGT. The length of the CDR3 is 17 residues. For the CDR3, the DNA is TGTGCCAGCACCCCTGGCAGACTCCGGGACAAAGACAATGAGCAGTTCTTC. The encoded protein is CASTPGRLRDKDNEQFF.

The chain couples TRBV19 to TRBJ1-1; 7 bases map to TRBD1. V lost 6 bases to trimming and J lost 6 bases; unmatched junction nucleotides: 7. Germline V gives CDR1 LNHDA, CDR2 SQIVND (reference sequence). The CDR3 has 13 residues. The CDR3 DNA reads as TGTGCCAGTAGCCCACAGGGGAGGTCTGAAGCTTTCTTT. Translation: CASSPQGRSEAFF.

The V gene is TRBV5-1, the J gene TRBJ2-5; 11 bases align to TRBD1. After removal of 4 bases from V and 5 bases from J, the junction contained 4 bases not matched to a gene. This CDR3 is 14 amino acids long. The germline V gene encodes CDR1 SGHRS and CDR2 YFSETQ. CDR3 DNA sequence: TGCGCCAGCAGCCCGGGACAGGGGGGCGAGACCCAGTACTTC. Protein: CASSPGQGGETQYF.

This sequence joins TRBV19 and TRBJ1-1, with 10 positions matching TRBD1. Germline V gene data show CDR1 as LNHDA and CDR2 as SQIVND (reference sequence). V dropped 4 bases and J dropped 3; count of bases not matched to a gene: 17. The CDR3 extends over 19 amino acids. The CDR3 here is CASSTGTGDGITLDTEAFF. Here the CDR3 DNA reads TGTGCCAGTAGTACTGGGACAGGGGACGGGATTACGTTGGACACTGAAGCTTTCTTT.

The CDR3 DNA reads as TGTGCCAGCAGTTTTCTGCGGGAGGGCCTCAATGAGCAGTTCTTC. Amino acids: CASSFLREGLNEQFF. This rearrangement joins TRBV27 to TRBJ2-1, with TRBD2 matching over 9 bases. Germline CDR1 is MNHEY and CDR2 is SMNVEV (reference sequence). V trimming: 3 bases; J trimming: 6 bases; junction bases outside the gene matches: 6. The CDR3 is 15 residues long.

In this sample, this clone turned up once. This chain uses TRBV12-3 or TRBV12-4 with TRBJ1-1; D not certain. The CDR3 is made up of 13 amino acids. Between the trimmed V and J ends, which lost 3 bases and 4 bases, there was a span of 9 bases. CDR3 sequence reads: CASSLRVGTEAFF. DNA of the CDR3: TGTGCCAGCAGTTTGAGGGTAGGCACTGAAGCTTTCTTT.

The chain has TRBV5-4 and TRBJ2-2, with 8 bases lining up with TRBD2. V trimming: 0 bases; J trimming: 6 bases; junction bases outside the gene matches: 4. The CDR3 has 15 amino acids. Germline assignment: CDR1 SGHNT and CDR2 YYREEE (reference sequence). The CDR3 protein is CASSLGGLVAGELFF. The CDR3 DNA reads as TGTGCCAGCAGCTTGGGGGGACTAGTGGCCGGGGAGCTGTTTTTT.

This rearrangement joins TRBV5-6 to TRBJ1-2; the D is unclear. Germline V CDR1 and CDR2: SGHDT, YYEEEE. Deletions cut 0 bases from V and 8 bases from J, with 11 bases between. This CDR3 has 13 residues. The CDR3 reads CASSLAGNPGYTF. CDR3 nucleotides: TGTGCCAGCAGCTTGGCTGGCAATCCCGGCTACACCTTC.

The V and J genes are TRBV10-3 and TRBJ1-3, with D maybe TRBD1 (6 bases). CDR1 is ENHRY and CDR2 is SYGVKD in the germline V gene. Trimming pared 5 bases from V and 4 bases from J, leaving 9 bases between. This CDR3 is built from 13 residues. The CDR3 DNA sequence: TGTGCCATCAGTTCAGGGGCCGGAAACACCATATATTTT. Protein: CAISSGAGNTIYF.

This chain joins TRBV3-1 (or the pseudogene TRBV3-2) and TRBJ2-5; 7 bases are a match to TRBD1. The germline gives CDR1 LGHDT, CDR2 YNNKEL (reference sequence). The CDR3 is 16 residues long. J lost 4 bases, V lost 1 base, and 9 bases had no gene match. CDR3 loop: CASSQGVSRGRETQYF. As DNA, the CDR3 is TGTGCCAGCAGCCAAGGCGTCTCAAGGGGGCGAGAGACCCAGTACTTC.

This clone has more than one count but fewer than ten. V and J are TRBV11-3 and TRBJ1-4, with D hard to call. Trimming removed 6 bases at V and 4 bases at J, with 6 bases between. CDR3 length: 12 residues. Germline loops: CDR1 SGHNT, CDR2 YENEEA. The CDR3 reads CASRGVNEKLFF. For the CDR3, the DNA is TGTGCCAGCAGGGGAGTTAATGAAAAACTGTTTTTT.

The chain links TRBV3-1 (or the pseudogene TRBV3-2) to TRBJ2-1; weak D call: TRBD2 (6 bases). V lost 4 bases and J 9 bases, leaving 22 bases between the germline ends. Germline V gene data show CDR1 as LGHDT and CDR2 as YNNKEL (reference sequence). This CDR3 spans 16 amino acids. The CDR3 DNA sequence: TGTGCCAGCAGCCGCAATGCGGGACTGACGAGGGCTGAGCAGTTCTTC. Protein sequence: CASSRNAGLTRAEQFF.

The chain has TRBV9 and TRBJ2-2, with 7 bases matching TRBD1. J gave up 0 bases and V 7 bases, and 6 bases lay outside the gene matches. The CDR3 is 15 amino acids. Per germline, CDR1 SGDLS and CDR2 YYNGEE. The CDR3 DNA reads as TGTGCCAGCCAAAGGGGGCCGGCGAACACCGGGGAGCTGTTTTTT. This translates into CASQRGPANTGELFF.

The V and J genes are TRBV24-1 and TRBJ2-3; 7 positions agree with TRBD1. V lost 3 bases, J lost 12 bases, and 11 bases stayed unmatched. Germline assignment: CDR1 KGHDR and CDR2 SFDVKD. The CDR3 is 14 residues long. As DNA, the CDR3 is TGTGCCACCAGTGATAGGGACAGCCATCCCACCCAGTATTTT. Its protein is CATSDRDSHPTQYF.

The J gene is TRBJ2-3, the V gene TRBV19; D call uncertain. CDR1 and CDR2 (germline): LNHDA, SQIVND (reference sequence). V was cut by 5 bases and J by 2 bases, with 11 bases left in between. The CDR3 sequence is 14 residues long. The CDR3 sequence is CASSSYLYTDTQYF. CDR3 bases: TGTGCCAGTAGTTCCTACTTGTACACAGATACGCAGTATTTT.

The J gene is TRBJ2-6, the V gene TRBV4-3; tentatively, D is TRBD1 (5 bases). This CDR3 has 16 amino acids. Trimming shortened V by 0 bases and J by 4 bases, and 10 bases separated the two germline ends. CDR1 and CDR2 from the germline V gene are LGHNA and YSLEER. As DNA, the CDR3 is TGCGCCAGCAGCCAAGATACTTCAGGGGGGGCCAACGTCCTGACTTTC. Translated, it gives CASSQDTSGGANVLTF.